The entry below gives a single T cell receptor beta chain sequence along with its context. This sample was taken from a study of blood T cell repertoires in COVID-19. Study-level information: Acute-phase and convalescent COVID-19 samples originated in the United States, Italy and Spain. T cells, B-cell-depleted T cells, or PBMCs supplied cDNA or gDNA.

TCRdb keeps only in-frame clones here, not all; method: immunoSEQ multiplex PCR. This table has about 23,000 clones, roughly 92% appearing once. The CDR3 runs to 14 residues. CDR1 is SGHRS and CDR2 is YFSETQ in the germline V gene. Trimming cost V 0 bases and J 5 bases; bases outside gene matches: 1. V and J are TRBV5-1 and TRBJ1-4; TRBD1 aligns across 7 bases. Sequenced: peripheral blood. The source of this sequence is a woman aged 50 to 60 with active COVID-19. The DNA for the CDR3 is TGCGCCAGCAGCTTGGGGGGACAGAATGAAAAACTGTTTTTT. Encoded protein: CASSLGGQNEKLFF.